Below, one TCR beta chain is given with its context. Its antigen is unknown. Investigators reverse transcribed all isolated RNA, so they sequenced expressed TCRB transcripts. Only in-frame clones appear in the TCRdb table, and some are missing; sequencing was by immunoSEQ multiplex PCR. The data contain 300,000 to 350,000 clones, over 7% of them singletons. The source of the sample is a study of beta chain features in type 1 diabetes. Overall study results and limits: In every one of the four CD4+ subsets, TCRB CDR3s were moderately but significantly shorter in Type 1 diabetes patients.

V was pared by 0 bases and J by 9 bases, with 11 bases of the junction left unmatched. In germline, CDR1 is SGHRS, CDR2 YFSETQ. The CDR3 extends over 16 amino acids. Sequenced: central memory CD4+ T cells from blood. This chain connects TRBV5-1 to TRBJ2-3; TRBD2 agrees at 9 bases. The receptor was derived from a man aged 25-40 years with type 1 diabetes. This CDR3 reads CASSLGSGGIEETQYF. The CDR3 nucleotides are TGCGCCAGCAGCTTGGGTAGCGGGGGCATCGAGGAAACGCAGTATTTT.